The sample holds one count of the clone carrying this T cell receptor (beta chain). The antigen is unknown. Sequencing was performed with immunoSEQ multiplex PCR; in TCRdb, only in-frame clones are kept and a portion is missing. The repertoire consists of roughly 1.4 million clones, with 97% to 99% occurring once and the leading ten covering approximately 0.38%. This CDR3 has 12 amino acids. The germline V gene encodes CDR1 MGHDK and CDR2 SYGVNS. V dropped 6 bases and J dropped 1 base, with 6 bases sitting between them. The data originate from a study of shared clonotypes between healthy human individuals. Broader study findings: The sole specimen, blood, was sampled, and tissue repertoires likely differ.

Study donors comprised healthy, HIV-negative adults devoid of recent acute infection or vaccination. The sequencing sample was made of naive CD4+ T cells sorted from blood. Subset defined: CD45RA+ positively selected. V usage is TRBV25-1 and J usage is TRBJ1-2; D is unresolved. This receptor was identified in a man aged 30 to 45 in good health. This CDR3 is CASRDVNYGYTF. The CDR3 DNA follows: TGTGCCAGCAGGGACGTTAACTATGGCTACACCTTC.